This record looks at one T cell receptor beta chain sequence and its context. Its specificity is unknown. Primers: 60 Vbeta forward and 13 Jbeta reverse. Method: immunoSEQ multiplex PCR; TCRdb's copy keeps in-frame clones and lacks some. Among 80,000 or so clones listed, 75% to 80% were seen once. The data are from a study of cytomegalovirus exposure and HLA in healthy donors. Study conclusions and caveats: Of the V segments, some could not be distinguished, including TRBV6-2 and TRBV6-3, and were excluded. Rare TCR sequences predominated, though certain public TCRs were found in many donors. An analysis done earlier found most TCR beta V segments productive about 87% or about 30% of the time. Most CMV-associated TCR beta chains appeared HLA-restricted in a later analysis.

V lost 6 bases, J lost 4 bases, and 6 bases lay in between. The CDR3 runs 11 residues. Germline V gene sequence: CDR1 MNHEY, CDR2 SMNVEV (reference sequence). The sequence came from a man aged 40-49 years in good health and CMV-seronegative. The sample was PBMCs. The chain carries TRBV27 and TRBJ1-2, with D unresolved. CDR3 DNA sequence: TGTGCCAGCAGGGGCCTCTATGGCTACACCTTC. Translating it yields CASRGLYGYTF.